This TCR beta chain was observed in a study of blood T cell repertoires in COVID-19. Clones were sequenced by immunoSEQ multiplex PCR, and TCRdb holds only the in-frame ones, with some missing. The table records tens of thousands of clones, 72% of them present only once. From germline, CDR1 is LGHDT and CDR2 YNNKEL (reference sequence). Trimming at V came to 4 bases and at J to 4 bases, leaving 9 bases not matched to a gene. The CDR3 sequence is 15 residues long. In Seattle, patients joined the study during active infection and were tracked longitudinally. This TCR came from a woman in her 70s with COVID-19, enrolled during active disease. V usage is TRBV3-1 (or the pseudogene TRBV3-2) and J usage is TRBJ2-5; 7 bases line up with TRBD2. Sequenced: peripheral blood. CDR3 sequence (DNA): TGTGCCAGCAGCCTCCCGCAGGGAGGGCCAGAGACCCAGTACTTC. It encodes CASSLPQGGPETQYF.